This TCR beta chain emerged from a study of T cells after posttransplantation cyclophosphamide. The CDR3 is made up of 14 amino acids. Germline trimming cut 7 bases from V and 4 bases from J; bases unmatched to any gene: 5. The V gene's germline CDR1 is LNHDA and CDR2 SQIVND (reference sequence). This clone was counted a single time. Here immunoSEQ multiplex PCR was the method, and the copy in TCRdb shows in-frame clones only, minus some. This table holds approximately 16,000 clones, almost 85% found once. Control samples came 1 year after myeloablative marrow transplants with methotrexate plus calcineurin inhibitor.

Material: PBMCs, obtained less than 400 days after allogeneic stem cell transplant with calcineurin inhibitor and methotrexate. The clonotype originates from a male patient aged 18 to 29 who received an allogeneic stem cell transplant from a related donor, was CMV-positive, and had no GVHD. Some T cells could come from the graft donor. The V call is TRBV19, the J call TRBJ2-2, with 8 bases identical to TRBD1. CDR3 DNA: TGTGCCAGTAATTCAGGGGGCGGCACCGGGGAGCTGTTTTTT. Translation gives CASNSGGGTGELFF.